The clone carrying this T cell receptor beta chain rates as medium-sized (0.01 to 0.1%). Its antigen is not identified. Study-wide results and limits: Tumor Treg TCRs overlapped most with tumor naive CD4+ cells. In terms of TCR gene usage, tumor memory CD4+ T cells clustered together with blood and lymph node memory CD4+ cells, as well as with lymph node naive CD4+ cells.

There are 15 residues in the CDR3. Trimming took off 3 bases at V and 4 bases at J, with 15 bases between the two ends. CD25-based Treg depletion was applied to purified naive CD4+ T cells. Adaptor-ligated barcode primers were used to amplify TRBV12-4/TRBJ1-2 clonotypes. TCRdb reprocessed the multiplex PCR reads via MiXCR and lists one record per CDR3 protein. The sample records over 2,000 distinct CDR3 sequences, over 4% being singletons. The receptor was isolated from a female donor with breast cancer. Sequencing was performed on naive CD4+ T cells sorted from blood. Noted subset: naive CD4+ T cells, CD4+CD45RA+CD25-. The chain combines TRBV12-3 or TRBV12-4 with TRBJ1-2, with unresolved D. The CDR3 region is CASSFIRSEAYGYTF. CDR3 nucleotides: TGTGCCAGCAGTTTTATCAGATCGGAGGCCTATGGCTACACCTTC.